Shown below are 29 T cell receptor beta chains from a single sample sequenced in a study of early T cells in non-severe SARS-CoV-2 infection. TCRdb ran MiXCR on the 5' RACE reads and lists one entry per CDR3 protein. This sample carries approximately 75,000 distinct CDR3 sequences, 4.6% of them seen once, and the ten largest clones take 3.6%. The sample in question was whole blood, obtained at baseline. These receptors came from an adult who was a healthcare worker with PCR-confirmed SARS-CoV-2 infection or an uninfected control (not recorded which). The donor label of this sample is uncertain.

The genes are TRBV2 and TRBJ2-5; a possible D gene is TRBD2 (6 bases). From germline, CDR1 is SNHLY and CDR2 FYNNEI. The CDR3 contains 13 residues. V dropped 11 bases and J dropped 5 bases, with 18 bases sitting between them. CDR3 residues: CAGAGGITETQYF. CDR3 sequence (DNA): TGTGCCGGTGCAGGAGGGATTACGGAGACCCAGTACTTC.

This clonotype has more than one count but fewer than ten. This chain joins TRBV4-1 and TRBJ2-7; 11 nucleotides align to TRBD2. The CDR3 is made up of 17 amino acids. Germline V gene data show CDR1 as MGHRA and CDR2 as YSYEKL. V lost 1 base to trimming and J lost 5 bases; unmatched junction nucleotides: 10. CDR3 nucleotides: TGCGCCAGCAGCCAAGGTCAACCGGGACTAGCGGCCCACGAGCAGTACTTC. This sequence encodes CASSQGQPGLAAHEQYF.

CDR3 loop: CASKPYSNQPQHF. CDR3 DNA sequence: TGTGCCAGTAAGCCATATAGCAATCAGCCCCAGCATTTT. The chain joins TRBV19 to TRBJ1-5; D gene ambiguous. Germline CDR1 reads LNHDA; CDR2 reads SQIVND (reference sequence). The CDR3 runs 13 residues. Between the trimmed V and J ends, which lost 7 bases and 0 bases, there was a span of 7 bases.

The sample holds many counts of this clonotype. The CDR3 DNA follows: TGTGCCAGCAGTTTACGGACAGGGGGCACAGATACGCAGTATTTT. Protein product: CASSLRTGGTDTQYF. The gene calls are TRBV12-3 or TRBV12-4 and TRBJ2-3; 9 bases align to TRBD1. The CDR3 totals 15 residues. Trimming at V came to 2 bases and at J to 1 base, leaving 1 base not matched to a gene.

This clonotype showed up many times. The chain links TRBV7-8 to TRBJ1-6; tentatively, D is TRBD1 (6 bases). This CDR3 contains 14 residues. Trimming removed 3 bases from V and 7 bases from J, with 10 bases in between. CDR1 and CDR2 from the germline V gene are SGHVS and FQNEAQ. CDR3 in DNA: TGTGCCAGCAGCTTGTCGGGGGGCAATTCACCCCTCCACTTT. Amino acids: CASSLSGGNSPLHF.

The table lists this clonotype with a few counts. This sequence joins TRBV5-1 and TRBJ2-7; TRBD1 agrees at 7 bases. The CDR3 is 15 residues long. The germline V gene encodes CDR1 SGHRS and CDR2 YFSETQ. V lost 4 bases and J lost 7; bases outside the gene matches: 14. The CDR3 DNA is TGCGCCAGCAGCATTACGACAGGGTCGACGGGTGAGCAGTACTTC. It encodes CASSITTGSTGEQYF.

The V gene is TRBV11-2, the J gene TRBJ2-2, with a possible D match to TRBD1 (5 bases). CDR3 size: 14 residues. The germline V and J ends were trimmed by 4 bases and 3 bases, with 9 bases remaining between them. Looked up from germline, CDR1 is SGHAT and CDR2 is FQNNGV. CDR3 region: CASSSGHDTGELFF. The CDR3 DNA follows: TGTGCCAGCAGCTCCGGACATGACACCGGGGAGCTGTTTTTT.

There are a few counts of this clonotype. This chain connects TRBV10-2 to TRBJ2-5, with a weak D call TRBD2 (6 bases). The CDR3 has 13 residues. Germline lookup yields CDR1 WSHSY and CDR2 SAAADI. Between the trimmed V and J ends, which lost 4 bases and 5 bases, there was a span of 11 bases. The CDR3 loop is CASSGLVGETQYF. CDR3 nucleotide sequence: TGCGCCAGCAGTGGACTAGTAGGGGAGACCCAGTACTTC.

At least ten counts were recorded for this clonotype. The genes are TRBV4-3 and TRBJ1-1; tentatively, D is TRBD1 (6 bases). Trimming shortened V by 0 bases and J by 1 base, and 21 bases separated the two germline ends. The CDR3 has 19 residues. Per germline, CDR1 LGHNA and CDR2 YSLEER. Written as DNA, the CDR3 is TGCGCCAGCAGCCAAGATAGGGGCAGGGCGAGGGGGAGGAACACTGAAGCTTTCTTT. Translated: CASSQDRGRARGRNTEAFF.

This clonotype was detected many times. The DNA for the CDR3 is TGTGCCAGCAGCTTAGCGTGGACAGAGCATGAAAAACTGTTTTTT. This sequence encodes CASSLAWTEHEKLFF. This chain joins TRBV7-2 and TRBJ1-4, with TRBD1 as a possible D gene (6 bases). Trimming removed 0 bases at V and 6 bases at J, with 11 bases between. In germline, CDR1 is SGHTA, CDR2 FQGNSA. The CDR3 contains 15 residues.

This clonotype was observed at least ten times. V and J are TRBV7-9 and TRBJ2-3; 10 nucleotides agree with TRBD2. CDR1 and CDR2 (germline): SEHNR, FQNEAQ (reference sequence). Losses at the gene ends were 5 bases for V and 4 bases for J; bases not matched to a gene: 3. The CDR3 is made up of 14 amino acids. This chain's CDR3 is CASSPGLASDTQYF. CDR3 nucleotides: TGTGCCAGCAGCCCGGGACTAGCGTCAGATACGCAGTATTTT.

The table lists this clonotype with many counts. This chain uses TRBV5-1 with TRBJ2-3; TRBD2 matches 12 bases. V trimming: 4 bases; J trimming: 3 bases; junction bases outside the gene matches: 9. The CDR3 contains 17 residues. Per germline, CDR1 SGHRS and CDR2 YFSETQ. The CDR3 here is CASSAALTSGRTDTQYF. The CDR3 coding sequence is TGCGCCAGCAGCGCGGCACTGACTAGCGGGAGAACAGATACGCAGTATTTT.

This clonotype was counted a few times. The rearrangement joins TRBV28 to TRBJ1-1; D gene ambiguous. The CDR3 is made up of 12 amino acids. Trimming pared 4 bases from V and 6 bases from J, leaving 9 bases between. Germline V gives CDR1 MDHEN, CDR2 SYDVKM. For the CDR3, the DNA is TGTGCCAGCAGTTACCCTAGGGCTGAAGCTTTCTTT. As protein: CASSYPRAEAFF.

This clonotype has ten or more counts. V is TRBV3-1 and J is TRBJ1-2, with D possibly being TRBD1 (6 bases). Germline lookup yields CDR1 LGHDT and CDR2 YNNKEL (reference sequence). Trimming stripped 4 bases from V and 4 bases from J, with 19 bases between. The CDR3 consists of 16 residues. The CDR3 sequence is CASSRLGGSGGYGYTF. DNA for the CDR3: TGTGCCAGCAGCCGTCTAGGGGGGTCCGGTGGCTATGGCTACACCTTC.

This clonotype was detected many times. The chain joins TRBV30 to TRBJ2-6, with D unclear. V lost 4 bases and J lost 1, with 5 bases in between. CDR3 length equals 13 residues. In germline, CDR1 is GTSNPN, CDR2 SVGIG (reference sequence). The DNA for the CDR3 is TGTGCCTGGACCATTTCTGGGGCCAACGTCCTGACTTTC. Protein sequence: CAWTISGANVLTF.

CDR3 sequence (DNA): TGCAGTGCTCACAGGCGGGGGACGGCCGGGGAGCTGTTTTTT. Residues: CSAHRRGTAGELFF. The V call is TRBV20-1, the J call TRBJ2-2; 7 bases agree with TRBD2. The trim removed 5 bases at V and 6 bases at J, leaving 9 bases unmatched. CDR1 and CDR2 (germline): DFQATT, SNEGSKA (reference sequence). This CDR3 is built from 14 residues.

The gene calls are TRBV6-5 and TRBJ2-1, with D possibly matching TRBD1 (6 bases). V lost 11 bases and J lost 4, with 15 bases in between. CDR3 size: 13 residues. Germline CDR1 and CDR2: MNHEY and SVGAGI. The DNA of the CDR3 is TGTGCCGCGAGAGAGGACAGTTACAATGAGCAGTTCTTC. Its protein product is CAAREDSYNEQFF.

In this sample, this clonotype turned up many times. This chain uses TRBV11-2 with TRBJ1-1, with D possibly being TRBD1 (5 bases). Trimming removed 2 bases from V and 5 bases from J, with 12 bases in between. Germline V gene lookup returns CDR1 SGHAT and CDR2 FQNNGV. The CDR3 runs 14 residues. The CDR3 sequence: CASSLQPGGTEAFF. In nucleotides, the CDR3 is TGTGCCAGCAGCTTACAACCGGGGGGGACTGAAGCTTTCTTT.

Only a few counts were recorded for this clonotype. This chain joins TRBV19 and TRBJ1-2; D remains ambiguous. The CDR3 covers 14 residues. V lost 0 bases and J lost 4, with 9 bases in between. The germline V gene has CDR1 LNHDA and CDR2 SQIVND (reference sequence). CDR3 protein: CASSIETGGYGYTF. DNA of the CDR3: TGTGCCAGTAGTATAGAAACTGGCGGCTATGGCTACACCTTC.

This clonotype was seen repeatedly, ten times or more. The chain uses TRBV6-2 or TRBV6-3 and TRBJ2-7; 11 bases agree with TRBD1. This CDR3 region has 17 residues. Trimming removed 4 bases from V and 3 bases from J; junction bases left unmatched: 11. Germline CDR1 MNHEY, CDR2 SVGEGT. DNA for the CDR3: TGTGCCAGCAGTTTCTTGCCGGGACAGGGGGACCACTACGAGCAGTACTTC. This codes for CASSFLPGQGDHYEQYF.

This clonotype was counted ten times or more. V gene TRBV7-2 combines with J gene TRBJ1-1; no clear D. This CDR3 is 14 amino acids long. Germline CDR1 and CDR2: SGHTA and FQGNSA. V shed 2 bases and J shed 11 bases, with 18 bases lying between them. The CDR3 nucleotides read TGTGCCAGCAGCTTATTCTCCGGGGTGGATGACGCTTTCTTT. Its protein product is CASSLFSGVDDAFF.

This clonotype was seen a few times. The chain recombines TRBV29-1 with TRBJ1-2, with D uncertain. CDR3 length equals 12 residues. Germline CDR1 and CDR2: SQVTM and ANQGSEA. Deletions cut 2 bases from V and 4 bases from J, with 8 bases between. This CDR3 is CSVEKSSYGYTF. In DNA, the CDR3 is TGCAGCGTTGAAAAGAGCTCCTATGGCTACACCTTC.

This clonotype was seen many times. The chain employs TRBV12-3 or TRBV12-4 and TRBJ1-5, with 7 bases lining up with TRBD1. Losses at the gene ends were 5 bases for V and 7 bases for J; bases not matched to a gene: 8. The CDR3 covers 14 residues. The CDR3 spells CASSPTGAGQPQHF. CDR3 bases: TGTGCCAGCAGTCCTACAGGGGCCGGGCAGCCCCAGCATTTT.

There are many counts of this clonotype. The genes are TRBV19 and TRBJ2-1, with 12 bases lining up with TRBD2. Germline V CDR1 and CDR2: LNHDA, SQIVND (reference sequence). CDR3 size: 15 residues. V was clipped by 5 bases and J by 5 bases; unmatched bases: 4. The CDR3 spells CASSLTSGGHNEQFF. DNA for the CDR3: TGTGCCAGTAGTCTGACTAGCGGGGGCCACAATGAGCAGTTCTTC.

This clonotype was counted between two and nine times. J is TRBJ2-7 and V is TRBV10-3; 7 positions match TRBD1. V lost 6 bases, J lost 3 bases, and 11 bases stayed unmatched. The CDR3 contains 15 residues. CDR1 ENHRY and CDR2 SYGVKD come from the germline V gene. The CDR3 is CAIRPGQIKSYEQYF. The CDR3, as DNA: TGTGCCATCAGGCCGGGACAGATCAAGAGCTACGAGCAGTACTTC.

This clonotype was counted only a few times. The chain carries TRBV12-3 or TRBV12-4 and TRBJ2-5; a weak D match, TRBD1 (6 bases). The CDR3 covers 17 residues. V was pared by 4 bases and J by 2 bases, with 20 bases between. The CDR3 reads CASSSTLGAVSQETQYF. As DNA, the CDR3 is TGTGCCAGCAGTTCAACTCTGGGGGCAGTCAGTCAAGAGACCCAGTACTTC.

V gene TRBV6-4 combines with J gene TRBJ1-4; D is unresolved. Germline V gives CDR1 MRHNA, CDR2 SNTAGT. The CDR3 consists of 16 residues. V dropped 5 bases and J dropped 0 bases, with 13 bases sitting between them. The CDR3 coding sequence is TGTGCCAGCAGTCGAGAACTGAGCTCAACTAATGAAAAACTGTTTTTT. It encodes CASSRELSSTNEKLFF.

There are many counts of this clonotype. The chain links TRBV19 to TRBJ2-7; 10 positions match TRBD1. CDR1 is LNHDA and CDR2 is SQIVND in the germline V gene (reference sequence). The CDR3 contains 15 residues. The ends lost 3 bases at V and 3 bases at J; junction bases unmatched: 5. The CDR3 region is CASSMPGQGRYEQYF. CDR3 nucleotides: TGTGCCAGTAGTATGCCGGGACAGGGGCGCTACGAGCAGTACTTC.

This clonotype showed up just a few times. The chain combines TRBV7-2 with TRBJ1-4; D gene unclear. The germline V and J ends were trimmed by 6 bases and 0 bases, with 8 bases remaining between them. CDR3 length: 14 residues. The germline V gene has CDR1 SGHTA and CDR2 FQGNSA. CDR3 sequence reads: CASRLGATNEKLFF. In nucleotides, the CDR3 is TGTGCCAGCAGGCTGGGAGCAACTAATGAAAAACTGTTTTTT.